This T cell receptor beta chain was profiled in a study of CD8+ T cells in alopecia areata. General study findings and limits: Greater clonality was observed in lesional scalp samples, especially alopecia totalis/universalis, versus normal scalp.

Pooled cutaneous lymph node cells were sorted using CD4, CD8alpha, NKG2D, NKG2ACE and other markers. For this clone: The antigen remains unidentified. Mouse names are used for the genes. The read stops 4 residues short of the end of the CDR3; the missing end is completed from the germline J gene. Other nucleotide sequences in the sample specify the same CDR3.

Sequencing used cDNA as its template, made by extracting RNA and reverse transcribing it. Sequencing used immunoSEQ multiplex PCR; TCRdb keeps in-frame clones, though not all of them. The profile covers about 270,000 clones, none occurring a single time. In germline, CDR1 is LGHNA, CDR2 YNLKQL (reference sequence). This CDR3 is 15 amino acids long. The V and J ends lost 2 bases and 0 bases, in that order; junction bases with no gene match: 3. The genes are TRBV5 and TRBJ2-7; TRBD2 matches at 8 bases. The TCR comes from a C3H/HeJ mouse with alopecia areata. This strain's MHC haplotype is H2-k. Sequenced sample: CD4+ T cells sorted from a lymph node. CDR3 bases read: TGTGCCAGCAGCCAAAGACTGGGGAGCTCCTAT. It codes for CASSQRLGSSY. The whole CDR3 protein reads CASSQRLGSSYEQYF.